This T cell receptor (beta chain) came from a study of T-cell reconstitution after alpha-beta-depleted transplantation in children. Whole-study results and caveats: Reportedly, alpha-beta T cells present about two months post-transplant originated from several hundred expanded clones of graft origin.

As it was prepared, the TCRbeta library received unique molecular identifiers. TCRdb reanalysed the PCR reads using MiXCR and keeps one entry per CDR3 protein. The sample contains about 900,000 distinct CDR3 sequences, roughly 31% of which appear only once. In regard to this clonotype: Its target is not known.

Trimming removed 6 bases from V and 0 bases from J, with 21 bases in between. There are 18 residues in the CDR3. Sample: PBMCs, mostly from graft donor cells, taken 360 days after TCRalphabeta/CD19-depleted stem cell transplant. The rearrangement uses TRBV12-3 or TRBV12-4 and TRBJ1-5, with D perhaps matching TRBD1 (5 bases). This receptor was taken from a boy under three years old who had a stem cell transplant for SCID, so the T cells may come from the graft donor. The CDR3 DNA is TGTGCCAGCAGGCGGGGCGCGTCTGTACGGGCTAGCAATCAGCCCCAGCATTTT. Its translation is CASRRGASVRASNQPQHF.